This entry describes one T cell receptor beta chain. Its antigen remains unidentified. Repertoires were generated with immunoSEQ multiplex PCR, while TCRdb's copy carries only in-frame clones and drops some. The sample yields 11,000 to 15,000 clones, 85% seen once. Trimming stripped 6 bases from V and 5 bases from J, with 7 bases between. This CDR3 is 10 amino acids long. Germline V gene data show CDR1 as SQVTM and CDR2 as ANQGSEA. The data were obtained in a study of immune evolution from preneoplasia to lung adenocarcinoma. Overall study context: HLA loss of heterozygosity: under 7.5% AIS, about 15% MIA, over 30% ADC, none AAH. Findings of the study overall: Compared with EGFR-mutant or double wild-type lesions, KRAS-mutant nodules were more clonal. Later-stage lesions seemingly showed higher T cell density and diversity than normal lung.

Patients had resection in Japan or China between the mid-2010s and the late 2010s. V is TRBV29-1 and J is TRBJ1-1; D remains unclear. This clonotype originated in a donor older than 65 with lung adenocarcinoma. Sequencing was carried out using FFPE lung adenocarcinoma in situ tissue. The CDR3 sequence is CSVEGTEAFF. For the CDR3, the DNA is TGCAGCGTGGAGGGAACTGAAGCTTTCTTT.